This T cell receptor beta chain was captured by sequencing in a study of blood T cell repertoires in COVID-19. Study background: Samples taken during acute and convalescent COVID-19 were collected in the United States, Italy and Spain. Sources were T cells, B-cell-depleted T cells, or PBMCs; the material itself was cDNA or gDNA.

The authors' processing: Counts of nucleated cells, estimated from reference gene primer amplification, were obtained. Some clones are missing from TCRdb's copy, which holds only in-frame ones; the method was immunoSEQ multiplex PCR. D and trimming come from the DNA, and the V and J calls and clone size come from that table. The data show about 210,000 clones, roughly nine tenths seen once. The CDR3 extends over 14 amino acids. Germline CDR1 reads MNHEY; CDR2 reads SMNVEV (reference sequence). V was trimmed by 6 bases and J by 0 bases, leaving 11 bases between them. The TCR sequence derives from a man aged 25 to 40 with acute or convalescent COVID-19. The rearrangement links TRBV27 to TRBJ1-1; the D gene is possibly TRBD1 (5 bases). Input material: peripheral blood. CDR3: CASRLDRLNTEAFF. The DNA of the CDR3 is TGTGCCAGCAGGCTAGACAGACTGAACACTGAAGCTTTCTTT.